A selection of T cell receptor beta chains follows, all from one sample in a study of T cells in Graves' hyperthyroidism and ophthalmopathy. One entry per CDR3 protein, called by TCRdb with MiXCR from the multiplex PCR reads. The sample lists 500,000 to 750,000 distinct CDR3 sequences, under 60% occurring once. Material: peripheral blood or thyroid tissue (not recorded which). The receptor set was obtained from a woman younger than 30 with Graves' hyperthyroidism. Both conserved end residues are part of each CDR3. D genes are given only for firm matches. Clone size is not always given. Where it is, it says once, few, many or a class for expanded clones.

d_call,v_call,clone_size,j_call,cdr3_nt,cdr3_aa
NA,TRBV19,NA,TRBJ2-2,TGTGCCAGTAGTATGGAGGGGGTCCACAATGAGCAGTTCTTT,CASSMEGVHNEQFF
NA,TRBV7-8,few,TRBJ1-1,TGTGCCAGCTCACCACGGGAGGTGAACACTGAAGCTTTCTTT,CASSPREVNTEAFF
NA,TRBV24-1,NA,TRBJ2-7,TGTGCCACCAGTGAATCCGGGGCCCCCTACGAGCAGTACTTC,CATSESGAPYEQYF
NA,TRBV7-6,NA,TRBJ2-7,TGTGCCAGCAGCTCCGACGGACAGAGGGCCTACGAGCAGTACTTC,CASSSDGQRAYEQYF
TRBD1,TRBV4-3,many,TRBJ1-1,TGCGCCAGCAGCCGCCGGACAGGGAGCACTGAAGCTTTCTTT,CASSRRTGSTEAFF
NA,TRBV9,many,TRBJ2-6,TGTGCCAGCAGCGTAGCGAGACAGGTTCTCTCTGGGGCCAACGTCCTGACTTTC,CASSVARQVLSGANVLTF
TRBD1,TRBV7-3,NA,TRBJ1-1,TGTGCCAGCAGCTTAGGGATGACAGGGGGGACTGAGGCTTTCTTT,CASSLGMTGGTEAFF
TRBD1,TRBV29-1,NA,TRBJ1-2,TGCAGCGTCCGACAGGGGGGCAACACCTTC,CSVRQGGNTF
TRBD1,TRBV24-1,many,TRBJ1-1,TGTGCCACCAAGCTTACAGGGGACACTGAAGCTTTCTTT,CATKLTGDTEAFF
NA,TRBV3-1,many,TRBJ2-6,TGTGCCAGCAGCACAGGGAGCCCCGGGGCCAACGTCCTGACTTTC,CASSTGSPGANVLTF
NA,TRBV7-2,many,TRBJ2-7,TGTGCCAGCAGCTTAGCTAGGGAGCAGTACTTC,CASSLAREQYF
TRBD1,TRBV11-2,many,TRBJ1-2,TGTGCCAGCAGCTCCGCCGCAGGGGGCTTTTATTATGGCTACACCTTC,CASSSAAGGFYYGYTF
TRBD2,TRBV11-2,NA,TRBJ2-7,TGTGCCAGCAGCTTAGCACTAGCGGGAGCCTACGAGCAGTACTTC,CASSLALAGAYEQYF
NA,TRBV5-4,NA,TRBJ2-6,TGTGCCAGCAGCTTGGGTGGCGGTAACGTCCTGACTTTC,CASSLGGGNVLTF
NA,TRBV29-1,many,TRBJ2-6,TGCAGCGTTCCGAGGAGGCGCCAGACTGTTAGGGCCAACGTCCTGACTTTC,CSVPRRRQTVRANVLTF
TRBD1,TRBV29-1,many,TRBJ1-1,TGCAGCGCGAAGGCGAGGGCAGGGGGAAACACTGAAGCTTTCTTT,CSAKARAGGNTEAFF
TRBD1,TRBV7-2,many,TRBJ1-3,TGTGCCAGCAGCTCCTCCGGGACAGGGGGAAACACCATATATTTT,CASSSSGTGGNTIYF
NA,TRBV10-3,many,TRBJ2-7,TGTGCCATCAGTGAGATAAAGGGAGATTTTGGAGGCGAGCAGTACTTC,CAISEIKGDFGGEQYF
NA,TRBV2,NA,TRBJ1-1,TGTGCCAGCAGGGGGGGGTGGGGCGGCACTGAAGCTTTCTTT,CASRGGWGGTEAFF
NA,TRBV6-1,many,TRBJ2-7,TGTGCCAGCAGTGAAAAGTGGACAGCTCACTACGAGCAGTACTTC,CASSEKWTAHYEQYF
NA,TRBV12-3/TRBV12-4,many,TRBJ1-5,TGTGCCAGCAGTGCGAGGGGAGCCCAGCATTTT,CASSARGAQHF
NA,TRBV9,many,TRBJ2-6,TGTGCCAGCAGCGTAGGCCGGTCTGGGGCCAACGTCCTGACTTTC,CASSVGRSGANVLTF
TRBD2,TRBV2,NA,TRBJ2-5,TGTGCCAGCAGCTCCGGACTAGCGGGAGACCGGGAGACCCAGTACTTC,CASSSGLAGDRETQYF